The rows below give T cell receptor beta chains drawn from one sample of a study of blood T cell repertoires in COVID-19. Only in-frame clones appear in the TCRdb table, and some are missing; sequencing was by immunoSEQ multiplex PCR. Counted here are roughly 70,000 clones, 80% to 95% occurring once; the ten biggest clones make up under 15%. The sample consisted of peripheral blood. Receptors originate from a human donor with active COVID-19. The donor label of this sample is uncertain. Each CDR3 is given with its conserved first and last residue. Each record gives: CDR3 DNA, CDR3 protein, J gene, clone size, V gene, D gene. D genes are given only for firm matches. Only some rows state a clone size, as once, few, many or a class for expanded clones.

TGTGCCAGTAGTATAAAGGAGGAGCAGTACTTC | CASSIKEEQYF | TRBJ2-7 | . | TRBV19 | .
TGTGCCAGCACAGGGTACCCAAATGAAGCTTTCTTT | CASTGYPNEAFF | TRBJ1-1 | . | TRBV25-1 | .
TGTGCCAGCTCCCCAACAGGGAAGCAAGCTTTCTTT | CASSPTGKQAFF | TRBJ1-1 | . | TRBV18 | .
TGTGCCAGTAGTATGTGGGGACAGGGAACTTACGAGCAGTACTTC | CASSMWGQGTYEQYF | TRBJ2-7 | . | TRBV19 | TRBD1
TGTGCCACCAGTGAACGCGCCCCGGGACAGGGGAATGGCTACACCTTC | CATSERAPGQGNGYTF | TRBJ1-2 | . | TRBV24-1 | TRBD1
TGTGCCAGCAGCCTACAGGGGGCGCAGTACTTC | CASSLQGAQYF | TRBJ2-7 | . | TRBV7-8 | TRBD1
TGTGCCAGCGGGGAGGGGCTAGCGGGAGTTGAGCAGTTCTTC | CASGEGLAGVEQFF | TRBJ2-1 | once | TRBV9 | TRBD2
TGTGCCAGCAGTTTAACGGGAGGAGCAGATACGCAGTATTTT | CASSLTGGADTQYF | TRBJ2-3 | . | TRBV28 | TRBD2
TGTGCCAGCAGCTCCGACAGGGTTCGTACCGGGGAGCTGTTTTTT | CASSSDRVRTGELFF | TRBJ2-2 | . | TRBV28 | TRBD1
TGTGCCAGCAGCGTAGCTACAAGGACAGCACCTGGCAACCTAGAGACCCAGTACTTC | CASSVATRTAPGNLETQYF | TRBJ2-5 | . | TRBV9 | .
TGTGCCAGCACCATGGGCAGGGAACAAGAGACCCAGTACTTC | CASTMGREQETQYF | TRBJ2-5 | . | TRBV28 | .
TGTGCCAGCAGCGCGACTGGGACAGGGAACTATGGCTACACCTTC | CASSATGTGNYGYTF | TRBJ1-2 | . | TRBV9 | TRBD1
TGTGCCAGCAGCCAAGACGAGAGCGGTAAATTCACAGATACGCAGTATTTT | CASSQDESGKFTDTQYF | TRBJ2-3 | . | TRBV3-1/TRBV3-2 | .
TGTGCCAGCAACTCCCAGGGTGGGCGCTACAATGAGCAGTTCTTC | CASNSQGGRYNEQFF | TRBJ2-1 | . | TRBV27 | .
TGTGCCAGCAGCTCCCCCTACCGCACCGGGGAGCTGTTTTTT | CASSSPYRTGELFF | TRBJ2-2 | . | TRBV7-2 | .
TGTGCCACTACTCAGACAGGGAATGAAGAGACCCAGTACTTC | CATTQTGNEETQYF | TRBJ2-5 | . | TRBV6-6 | TRBD1
TGTGCCAGCAGCGATTGGACAGGGAGGTTGGAGACCCAGTACTTC | CASSDWTGRLETQYF | TRBJ2-5 | . | TRBV7-6 | TRBD1
TGCAGCGTTGTACAGGGGAGGACTGAAGCTTTCTTT | CSVVQGRTEAFF | TRBJ1-1 | . | TRBV29-1 | TRBD1
TGTGCCAGCAGCAACAGGGGGATTTCTGGAAACACCATATATTTT | CASSNRGISGNTIYF | TRBJ1-3 | . | TRBV7-9 | TRBD1
TGTGCCACCAGTGAGGGGAGATACAATGAGCAGTTCTTC | CATSEGRYNEQFF | TRBJ2-1 | . | TRBV24-1 | .
TGTGCCAGCAGCGGGCCCACCGAGACCCAGTACTTC | CASSGPTETQYF | TRBJ2-5 | . | TRBV5-4 | .
TGCAGCGTTGCCGGGGTTAGGCCAGATACGCAGTATTTT | CSVAGVRPDTQYF | TRBJ2-3 | . | TRBV29-1 | .
TGTGCCAGCAGTCGGGTCGGCACCTTTGGCGATGAGCAGTTCTTC | CASSRVGTFGDEQFF | TRBJ2-1 | . | TRBV7-9 | .